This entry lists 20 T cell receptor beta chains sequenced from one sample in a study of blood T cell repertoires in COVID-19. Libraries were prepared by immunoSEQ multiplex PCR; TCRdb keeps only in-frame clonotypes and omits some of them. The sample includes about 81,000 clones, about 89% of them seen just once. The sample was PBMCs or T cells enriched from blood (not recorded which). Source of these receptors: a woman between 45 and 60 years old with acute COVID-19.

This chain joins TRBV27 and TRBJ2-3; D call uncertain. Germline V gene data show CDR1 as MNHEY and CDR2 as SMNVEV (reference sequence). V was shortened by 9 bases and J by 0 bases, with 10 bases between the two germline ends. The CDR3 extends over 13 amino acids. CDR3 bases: TGTGCCAGTCGAGACTCTAGCACAGATACGCAGTATTTT. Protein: CASRDSSTDTQYF.

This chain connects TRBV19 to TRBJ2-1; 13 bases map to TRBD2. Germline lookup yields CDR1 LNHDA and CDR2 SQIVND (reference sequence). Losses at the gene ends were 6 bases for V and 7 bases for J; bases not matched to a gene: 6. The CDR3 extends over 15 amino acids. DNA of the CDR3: TGTGCCAGTAGGTCCGGGACTAGCGGGATAAATGAGCAGTTCTTC. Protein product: CASRSGTSGINEQFF.

In DNA form, the CDR3 reads TGTGCCAGCAGCCCCACGGCGGGTAGCGGGAGAACAGATACGCAGTATTTT. Encoded protein: CASSPTAGSGRTDTQYF. The chain recombines TRBV11-2 with TRBJ2-3; 9 bases fit TRBD2. This CDR3 is 17 amino acids long. The germline CDR1 and CDR2 sequences are SGHAT and FQNNGV. Trimming cost V 5 bases and J 3 bases; bases outside gene matches: 12.

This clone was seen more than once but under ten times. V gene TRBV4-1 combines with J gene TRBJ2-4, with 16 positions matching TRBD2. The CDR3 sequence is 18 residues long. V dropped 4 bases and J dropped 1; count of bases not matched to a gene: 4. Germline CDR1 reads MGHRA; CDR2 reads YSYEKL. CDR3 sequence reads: CASSPGLAGGRAKNIQYF. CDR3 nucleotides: TGCGCCAGCAGCCCGGGACTAGCGGGAGGGAGGGCCAAAAACATTCAGTACTTC.

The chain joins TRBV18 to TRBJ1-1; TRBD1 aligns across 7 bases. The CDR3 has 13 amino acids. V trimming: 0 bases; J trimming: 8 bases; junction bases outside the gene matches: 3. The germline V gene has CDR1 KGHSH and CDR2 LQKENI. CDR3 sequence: CASSPPDRVEAFF. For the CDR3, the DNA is TGTGCCAGCTCACCACCCGACAGGGTCGAAGCTTTCTTT. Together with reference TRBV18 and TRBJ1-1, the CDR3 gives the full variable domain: NAGVMQNPRHLVRRRGQEARLRCSPMKGHSHVYWYRQLPEEGLKFMVYLQKENIIDESGMPKERFSAEFPKEGPSILRIQQVVRGDSAAYFCASSPPDRVEAFFGQGTRLTVV.

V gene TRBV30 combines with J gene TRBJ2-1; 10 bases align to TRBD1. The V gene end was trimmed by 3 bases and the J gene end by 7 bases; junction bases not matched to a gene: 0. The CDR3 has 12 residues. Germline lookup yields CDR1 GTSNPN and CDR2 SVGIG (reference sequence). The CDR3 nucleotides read TGTGCCTGGAGGGACAGGGGGAATGAGCAGTTCTTC. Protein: CAWRDRGNEQFF.

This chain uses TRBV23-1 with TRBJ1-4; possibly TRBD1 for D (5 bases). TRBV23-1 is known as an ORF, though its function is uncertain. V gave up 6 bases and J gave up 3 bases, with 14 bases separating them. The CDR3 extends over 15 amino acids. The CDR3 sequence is CASRREGKSNEKLFF. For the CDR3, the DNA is TGCGCCAGCAGAAGGGAGGGGAAGTCTAATGAAAAACTGTTTTTT.

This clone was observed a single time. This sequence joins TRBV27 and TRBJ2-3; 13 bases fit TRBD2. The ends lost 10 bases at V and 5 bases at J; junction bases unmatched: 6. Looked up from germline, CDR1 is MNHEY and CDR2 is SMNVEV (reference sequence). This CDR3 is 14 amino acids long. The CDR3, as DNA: TGTGCCACAGGGTGGACTAGCGGGAGAGATACGCAGTATTTT. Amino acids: CATGWTSGRDTQYF.

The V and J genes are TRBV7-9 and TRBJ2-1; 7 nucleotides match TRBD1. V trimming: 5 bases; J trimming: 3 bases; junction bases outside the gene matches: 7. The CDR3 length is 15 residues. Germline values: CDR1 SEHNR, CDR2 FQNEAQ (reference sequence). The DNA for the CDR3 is TGTGCCAGCAGCCCTCCCGGGACAGACTACAATGAGCAGTTCTTC. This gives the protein CASSPPGTDYNEQFF. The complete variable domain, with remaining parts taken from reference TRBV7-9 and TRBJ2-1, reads DTGVSQNPRHKITKRGQNVTFRCDPISEHNRLYWYRQTLGQGPEFLTYFQNEAQLEKSRLLSDRFSAERPKGSFSTLEIQRTEQGDSAMYLCASSPPGTDYNEQFFGPGTRLTVL.

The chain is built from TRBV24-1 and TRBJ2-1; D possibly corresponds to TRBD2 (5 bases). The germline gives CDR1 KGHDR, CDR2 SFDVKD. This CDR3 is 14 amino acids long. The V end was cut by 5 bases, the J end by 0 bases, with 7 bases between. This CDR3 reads CATSVRGSYNEQFF. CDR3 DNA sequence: TGTGCCACCAGTGTTCGGGGCTCCTACAATGAGCAGTTCTTC.

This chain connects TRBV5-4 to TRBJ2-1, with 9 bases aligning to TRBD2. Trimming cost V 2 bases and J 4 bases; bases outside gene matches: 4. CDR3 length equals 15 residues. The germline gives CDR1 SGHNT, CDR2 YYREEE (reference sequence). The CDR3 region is CASSFLAGLYNEQFF. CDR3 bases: TGTGCCAGCAGCTTCCTAGCGGGGCTTTACAATGAGCAGTTCTTC. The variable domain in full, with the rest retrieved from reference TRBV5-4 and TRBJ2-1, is ETGVTQSPTHLIKTRGQQVTLRCSSQSGHNTVSWYQQALGQGPQFIFQYYREEENGRGNFPPRFSGLQFPNYSSELNVNALELDDSALYLCASSFLAGLYNEQFFGPGTRLTVL.

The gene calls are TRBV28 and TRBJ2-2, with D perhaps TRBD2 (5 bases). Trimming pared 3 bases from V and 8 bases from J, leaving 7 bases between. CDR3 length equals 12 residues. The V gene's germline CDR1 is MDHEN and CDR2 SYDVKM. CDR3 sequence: CASSFGVGELFF. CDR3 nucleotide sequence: TGTGCCAGCAGTTTCGGGGTAGGGGAGCTGTTTTTT. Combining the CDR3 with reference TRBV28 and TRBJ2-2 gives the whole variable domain DVKVTQSSRYLVKRTGEKVFLECVQDMDHENMFWYRQDPGLGLRLIYFSYDVKMKEKGDIPEGYSVSREKKERFSLILESASTNQTSMYLCASSFGVGELFFGEGSRLTVL.

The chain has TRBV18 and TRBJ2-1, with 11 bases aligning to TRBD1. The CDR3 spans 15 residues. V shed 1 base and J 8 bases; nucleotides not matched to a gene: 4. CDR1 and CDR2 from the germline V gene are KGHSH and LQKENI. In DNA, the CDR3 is TGTGCCAGCTCACCACTCGGGACAGGGGGACATGAGCAGTTCTTC. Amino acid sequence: CASSPLGTGGHEQFF. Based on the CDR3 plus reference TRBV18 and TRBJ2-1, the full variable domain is NAGVMQNPRHLVRRRGQEARLRCSPMKGHSHVYWYRQLPEEGLKFMVYLQKENIIDESGMPKERFSAEFPKEGPSILRIQQVVRGDSAAYFCASSPLGTGGHEQFFGPGTRLTVL.

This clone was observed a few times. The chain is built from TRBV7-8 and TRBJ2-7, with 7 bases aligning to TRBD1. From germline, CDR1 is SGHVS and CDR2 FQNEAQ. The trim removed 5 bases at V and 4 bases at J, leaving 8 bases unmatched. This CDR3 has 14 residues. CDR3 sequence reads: CASSPNLQGYEQYF. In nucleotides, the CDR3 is TGTGCCAGCAGCCCAAATCTACAGGGGTACGAGCAGTACTTC.

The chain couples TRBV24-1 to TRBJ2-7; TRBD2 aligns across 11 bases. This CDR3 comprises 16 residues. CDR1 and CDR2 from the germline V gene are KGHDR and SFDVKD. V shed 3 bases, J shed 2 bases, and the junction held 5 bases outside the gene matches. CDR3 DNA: TGTGCCACCAGTGATCTAGCGGGAGGAACTCCCTACGAGCAGTACTTC. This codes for CATSDLAGGTPYEQYF.

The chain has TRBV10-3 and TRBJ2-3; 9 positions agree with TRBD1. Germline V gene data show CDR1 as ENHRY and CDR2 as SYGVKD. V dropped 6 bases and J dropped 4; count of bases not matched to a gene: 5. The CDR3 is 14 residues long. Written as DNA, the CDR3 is TGTGCCATCAGCCAGGGACAGGGACCAGATACGCAGTATTTT. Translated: CAISQGQGPDTQYF.

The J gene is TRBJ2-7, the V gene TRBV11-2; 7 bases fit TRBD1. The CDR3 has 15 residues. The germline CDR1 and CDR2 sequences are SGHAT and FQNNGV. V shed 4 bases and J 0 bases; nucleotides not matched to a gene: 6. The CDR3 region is CASSSNRDSSYEQYF. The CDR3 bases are TGTGCCAGCAGCTCTAACCGGGACAGCTCCTACGAGCAGTACTTC.

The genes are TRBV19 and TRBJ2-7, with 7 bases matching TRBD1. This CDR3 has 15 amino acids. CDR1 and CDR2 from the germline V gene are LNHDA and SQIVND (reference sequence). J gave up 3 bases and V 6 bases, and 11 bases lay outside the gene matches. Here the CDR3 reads CASSYRGLGDYEQYF. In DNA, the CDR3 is TGTGCCAGTAGCTACAGGGGTTTAGGGGACTACGAGCAGTACTTC.

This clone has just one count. The CDR3 region is CASSFAGGGEQYF. CDR3 bases: TGTGCCAGCAGCTTCGCGGGGGGTGGCGAGCAGTACTTC. This sequence joins TRBV9 and TRBJ2-7; 8 nucleotides match TRBD2. This CDR3 comprises 13 residues. Germline CDR1 is SGDLS and CDR2 is YYNGEE. J gave up 6 bases and V 4 bases, and 6 bases lay outside the gene matches.

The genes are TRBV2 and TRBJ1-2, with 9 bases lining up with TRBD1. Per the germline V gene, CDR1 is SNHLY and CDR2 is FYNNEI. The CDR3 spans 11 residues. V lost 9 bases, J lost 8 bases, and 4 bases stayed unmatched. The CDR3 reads CARQGAHGYTF. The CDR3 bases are TGTGCCAGACAGGGGGCGCACGGCTACACCTTC.